This TCR beta chain was sequenced during a study of blood T cell repertoires in COVID-19 (dated by TCRdb to about 2020). In terms of the full investigation: Collaborator samples came from the United States, Italy and Spain and covered acute and convalescent phases of COVID-19. The samples were drawn from two sources: the first 160 participants of the ongoing ImmuneRACE study, and 1,000 to 1,500 subjects contributed by 6 global collaborators. The material from the prospective study consisted of cDNA or gDNA derived from T cells, B-cell-depleted T cells, or PBMCs. Where available, HLA class I and class II types were obtained from metadata supplied by the sample provider rather than from assay-based typing. Subjects who had been exposed to COVID-19, were actively infected with it, or had recovered from it provided the deeply sampled blood TCRbeta repertoires that made up the dataset. A de-identified subject ID, COVID-19 status, age in years and sex were almost always included in the sample metadata. The repertoires were released in a freely available public database meant as a resource for research on the immune response to SARS-CoV-2.

A note on this clone: It lacks a known antigen. It has no much larger one-base neighbor in the sample; base qualities were not kept.

TCRbeta CDR3 regions were amplified from genomic DNA using the immunoSEQ Assay, a bias-controlled multiplex PCR. For the original study's pipeline: Within the assay, amplification of reference gene primers was used to estimate how many nucleated cells each sample contained. Sequence reads were collapsed and filtered to measure the absolute abundance of every unique TCRbeta CDR3 rearrangement. For each sample, productive Simpson clonality was calculated by taking the square root of Simpson's diversity index across productive rearrangements. TCRdb holds this immuneACCESS table with in-frame rearrangements only. Some clones are missing; in checked studies, unresolved V genes explain under half, and the rest has no known cause. V and J calls plus clone size are reproduced from that table; the DNA served to infer D and trimming. This sample comprises roughly 160,000 clones, 70% to 90% of them detected only once. The ten biggest clones cover more than 2% of the sample.

Paper-wide results and their limitations: How much clinical and demographic metadata was included differed by source and by participant, and the metadata was provided uncurated.

Another Seattle source contributed samples from volunteer blood donors who had recovered from COVID-19. Collaborating institutions collected whole blood in K2EDTA tubes following their own protocols. For TCRbeta analysis, collaborator samples were shipped as frozen whole blood, as isolated PBMCs, or as DNA extracted from either sample type. The source of this sequence is a man between 50 and 59 years old who had recovered from COVID-19. Sequencing was done on a sample of peripheral blood.

CDR3 loop: CASSNTFGSGNTIYF. The sequence in DNA is TGCGCCAGCAGTAATACTTTCGGCTCTGGAAACACCATATATTTT. Here the chain combines TRBV10-2 and TRBJ1-3; the D gene cannot be resolved reliably. According to the germline V gene, CDR1 reads WSHSY and CDR2 reads SAAADI. The CDR3 runs 15 residues from the cysteine to the phenylalanine. Here the CDR3 DNA is all that survives: 45 bases in frame from base 1. The germline ends are 11 bases apart after V is trimmed by 5 bases and J by 0 bases.